This note documents a single T cell receptor (beta chain) sequence. The CDR3 runs 15 residues. Germline-derived CDR1 and CDR2 are SEHNR and FQNEAQ (reference sequence). V was trimmed by 3 bases and J by 5 bases, leaving 16 bases between them. This sample is part of a study of radiotherapy plus CTLA-4 blockade in lung cancer. Only in-frame clones appear in the TCRdb table, and some are missing; sequencing was by immunoSEQ multiplex PCR. In the table there are approximately 78,000 clones, approximately 78% of which are singletons. The source was peripheral blood, collected from a patient treated with radiotherapy plus ipilimumab. The TCR sequence derives from a human donor with non-small cell lung cancer who had a complete response to radiotherapy plus ipilimumab. The rearrangement links TRBV7-9 to TRBJ1-1; D gene uncertain. The CDR3 reads CASSLGTALGTEAFF. CDR3 coding DNA: TGTGCCAGCAGCTTGGGTACGGCCTTGGGGACTGAAGCTTTCTTT.